This TCR beta chain was documented in a study of cytomegalovirus exposure and HLA in healthy donors. Findings and limits, study-wide: Segments of the TCR beta V type were, in most cases, productive about 87% or about 30% of the time in an earlier analysis. Most CMV-associated TCR beta chains appeared HLA-restricted in a later analysis. Further analysis, carried out later, found HLA-associated TCR beta chains more clonally expanded than equally common other chains.

Primers for the PCR totalled 60 Vbeta and 13 Jbeta. Measured with immunoSEQ multiplex PCR; TCRdb has only the in-frame clones, and not every one. Of 150,000 to 200,000 clones listed, approximately 84% are singletons. Trimming pared 4 bases from V and 4 bases from J, leaving 15 bases between. The CDR3 consists of 15 residues. Germline CDR1 SGHRS, CDR2 YFSETQ. On this clone itself: What it binds is not known.

The chain is built from TRBV5-1 and TRBJ2-1; the D gene is possibly TRBD1 (6 bases). This receptor was identified in a man between 18 and 35 years old in good health and CMV-seronegative. Sequenced material: PBMCs. CDR3 in amino acids: CASSLDRRNYNEQFF. As DNA, the CDR3 is TGCGCCAGCAGCCTCGACAGGAGAAATTACAATGAGCAGTTCTTC.